This paragraph covers one T cell receptor (beta chain) sequence. Participants reported their clinical history, and cohort assignment relied on those reports. How the authors handled the data: Reference gene primer amplification gave nucleated cell count estimates. The assay was immunoSEQ multiplex PCR, and TCRdb's table has in-frame clones only and misses some. D and trimming were read from the DNA, whereas the V and J calls and clone size are those reported in that table. The table includes 170,000 or so clones, roughly 84% detected once. This sample is part of a study of blood T cell repertoires in COVID-19. Study-level background: Researchers got acute and convalescent COVID-19 samples from the United States, Italy and Spain.

Losses at the gene ends were 2 bases for V and 4 bases for J; bases not matched to a gene: 4. From germline, CDR1 is SNHLY and CDR2 FYNNEI. This CDR3 has 16 residues. The chain links TRBV2 to TRBJ1-6, with TRBD1 matching 8 bases. The sequence came from a woman aged 50 to 65 who had recovered from COVID-19. Sequencing was performed on PBMCs or T cells enriched from blood (not recorded which). CDR3 bases: TGTGCCAGCAGTGAAAGTCGGACAGGGTATAATTCACCCCTCCACTTT. Translating gives CASSESRTGYNSPLHF.